The 24 T cell receptor beta chains below come from one sample, sequenced in a study of T-cell reconstitution after alpha-beta-depleted transplantation in children. Preparation of the TCRbeta library used unique molecular identifiers. Each CDR3 protein gets one entry after TCRdb re-called the PCR reads with MiXCR. Of approximately 110,000 distinct CDR3 sequences listed, approximately 22% were seen once; the top ten hold about 10%. The sequences come from PBMCs, mostly from graft donor cells, collected 180 days after TCRalphabeta/CD19-depleted stem cell transplant. These receptors originate from a male patient aged 2-10 years who had a stem cell transplant for chronic granulomatous disease, so the T cells may come from the graft donor.

This clonotype was picked up a small number of times. The J gene is TRBJ2-2, the V gene TRBV15; TRBD2 matches 7 bases. Germline CDR1 LNHNV, CDR2 YYDKDF (reference sequence). The CDR3 contains 16 residues. Trimming at V came to 0 bases and at J to 5 bases, leaving 6 bases not matched to a gene. CDR3 nucleotide sequence: TGTGCCACCAGCAGAGAAGCGGGAATTGGTACCGGGGAGCTGTTTTTT. Translation: CATSREAGIGTGELFF.

This clonotype was counted at least ten times. J is TRBJ2-4 and V is TRBV20-1; TRBD1 is a possible D gene (5 bases). Germline V CDR1 and CDR2: DFQATT, SNEGSKA (reference sequence). The V gene lost 0 bases and the J gene lost 6 bases, with 9 bases spanning the gap. The CDR3 runs 13 residues. CDR3 bases: TGCAGTGCTAGAGATCGTGACAGAAACATTCAGTACTTC. Amino acids: CSARDRDRNIQYF.

The genes are TRBV4-3 and TRBJ2-1; 8 bases are a match to TRBD2. V trimming: 1 base; J trimming: 4 bases; junction bases outside the gene matches: 15. This CDR3 is 19 amino acids long. Germline lookup yields CDR1 LGHNA and CDR2 YSLEER. The CDR3 region is CASSQVPPRASGHYNEQFF. The CDR3 DNA is TGCGCCAGCAGCCAAGTTCCCCCGAGGGCTAGCGGGCATTACAATGAGCAGTTCTTC.

V is TRBV7-2 and J is TRBJ2-5; the D call may be TRBD1 or TRBD2 (5 bases each). The germline V gene encodes CDR1 SGHTA and CDR2 FQGNSA. V shed 5 bases and J shed 7 bases, with 26 bases lying between them. This CDR3 is built from 17 residues. CDR3: CASSHKISRDVVGTQYF. The CDR3 DNA reads as TGTGCCAGCAGCCATAAAATAAGCAGGGACGTCGTAGGGACCCAGTACTTC.

With regard to this clonotype: A junction boundary mismatches the germline segment, possibly from a read error. The chain employs TRBV20-1 and TRBJ2-2, with D maybe TRBD1 (5 bases). Germline assignment: CDR1 DFQATT and CDR2 SNEGSKA (reference sequence). The CDR3 is 15 amino acids. The CDR3 DNA reads TGCTGTGCTAGGGGTTACGAGACCGCGACCGGGGAGCTGTTTTTT. This codes for CCARGYETATGELFF.

This clonotype was detected ten times or more. V and J are TRBV12-3 or TRBV12-4 and TRBJ1-2, with TRBD1 as a possible D gene (6 bases). The CDR3 contains 13 residues. The V end was cut by 5 bases, the J end by 7 bases, with 14 bases between. The CDR3 bases are TGTGCCAGCAGTCCAAGGGGAGGGGGTGGCTACACCTTC. It yields the protein CASSPRGGGGYTF.

This clonotype was detected only once. The CDR3 loop reads CSARGGGGDNYGYTF. In DNA, the CDR3 is TGCAGTGCTAGAGGCGGAGGGGGAGATAACTATGGCTACACCTTC. V usage is TRBV20-1 and J usage is TRBJ1-2; D possibly corresponds to TRBD1 (6 bases). Looked up from germline, CDR1 is DFQATT and CDR2 is SNEGSKA (reference sequence). Trimming pared 1 base from V and 1 base from J, leaving 13 bases between. CDR3 length: 15 residues.

With respect to this clonotype: A single base separates this from a much larger clone, so it may be a read error. This likely comes from a read error, as the CDR3 has no conserved phenylalanine or tryptophan at its end. The V and J genes are TRBV12-3 or TRBV12-4 and TRBJ1-1; D not resolved. The CDR3 length is 12 residues. V gave up 5 bases and J gave up 11 bases, with 15 bases separating them. CDR3 sequence: CASSPGGVYAFY. In nucleotides, the CDR3 is TGTGCCAGCAGTCCGGGTGGGGTGTATGCTTTCTAT.

V and J are TRBV20-1 and TRBJ2-5; weak D call: TRBD2 (6 bases). The V gene's germline CDR1 is DFQATT and CDR2 SNEGSKA (reference sequence). The CDR3 is 14 amino acids. Trimming left V 4 bases short and J 5 bases short, with 17 bases between. The chain's CDR3 is CSATSGTRWETQYF. CDR3 nucleotides: TGCAGTGCTACCTCCGGGACTCGCTGGGAGACCCAGTACTTC.

There are many counts of this clonotype. The CDR3 spells CSARPRLSSYEQYF. Here the CDR3 DNA reads TGCAGTGCTAGACCCAGGCTTTCCTCCTACGAGCAGTACTTC. V is TRBV20-1 and J is TRBJ2-7; D unresolved. Trimming pared 2 bases from V and 0 bases from J, leaving 11 bases between. CDR3 length: 14 residues. From germline, CDR1 is DFQATT and CDR2 SNEGSKA (reference sequence).

The rearrangement joins TRBV5-1 to TRBJ2-7; possible D gene TRBD2, 6 bases. The CDR3 loop spans 15 amino acids. Germline V CDR1 and CDR2: SGHRS, YFSETQ. V was pared by 0 bases and J by 5 bases, with 15 bases between. The CDR3 spells CASSLEPGLSHEQYF. The CDR3 coding sequence is TGCGCCAGCAGCTTGGAACCGGGACTTTCCCACGAGCAGTACTTC.

The rearrangement uses TRBV29-1 and TRBJ2-1; TRBD1 agrees at 9 bases. Looked up from germline, CDR1 is SQVTM and CDR2 is ANQGSEA. V lost 7 bases, J lost 0 bases, and 7 bases stayed unmatched. CDR3 size: 15 residues. CDR3 amino acids: CSAPGTGISYNEQFF. The DNA for the CDR3 is TGCAGCGCCCCCGGGACAGGGATCTCCTACAATGAGCAGTTCTTC.

This clonotype was observed a few times. CDR3 nucleotides: TGCGCCAGCAGCTCTCCGGGACTAGCAGACAATGAGCAGTTCTTC. Protein sequence: CASSSPGLADNEQFF. The V gene is TRBV5-1, the J gene TRBJ2-1, with TRBD2 identical over 9 bases. The germline V gene encodes CDR1 SGHRS and CDR2 YFSETQ. This CDR3 region has 15 residues. Trimming at V came to 3 bases and at J to 5 bases, leaving 6 bases not matched to a gene.

This clonotype appeared many times. The chain employs TRBV4-3 and TRBJ1-2, with D possibly TRBD1 on 6 matching bases. Trimming took 0 bases from V and 8 from J, leaving 13 bases between them. CDR3 length: 14 residues. Germline lookup yields CDR1 LGHNA and CDR2 YSLEER. The DNA for the CDR3 is TGCGCCAGCAGCCAAGATCACGCAGGGGCCGGCTACACCTTC. This encodes CASSQDHAGAGYTF.

V is TRBV9 and J is TRBJ2-7; unclear D gene. The CDR3 has 13 amino acids. Looked up from germline, CDR1 is SGDLS and CDR2 is YYNGEE. Trimming took 3 bases from V and 3 from J, leaving 10 bases between them. CDR3 amino acids: CASSASLDYEQYF. CDR3 DNA sequence: TGTGCCAGCAGCGCCTCACTCGACTACGAGCAGTACTTC.

The CDR3 protein is CASSQLAGVGETQYF. CDR3 DNA sequence: TGTGCCAGCAGCCAACTAGCGGGAGTGGGGGAGACCCAGTACTTC. V and J are TRBV5-5 and TRBJ2-5; TRBD2 agrees at 11 bases. The germline V gene has CDR1 SGHKS and CDR2 YYEKEE (reference sequence). After removal of 4 bases from V and 5 bases from J, the junction contained 7 bases not matched to a gene. This CDR3 is built from 15 residues.

A few counts support this clonotype. V gene TRBV20-1 combines with J gene TRBJ2-2, with TRBD2 matching over 10 bases. The V gene end was trimmed by 3 bases and the J gene end by 4 bases; junction bases not matched to a gene: 5. The CDR3 sequence is 15 residues long. Germline CDR1 is DFQATT and CDR2 is SNEGSKA (reference sequence). The CDR3 region is CSASPGLALTGELFF. CDR3 DNA sequence: TGCAGTGCTAGTCCGGGACTAGCGCTCACCGGGGAGCTGTTTTTT.

The sample holds many counts of this clonotype. V gene TRBV20-1 combines with J gene TRBJ2-3; 10 bases align to TRBD1. CDR1 DFQATT and CDR2 SNEGSKA come from the germline V gene (reference sequence). The CDR3 runs 14 residues. V lost 7 bases, J lost 6 bases, and 10 bases stayed unmatched. CDR3 nucleotides: TGCAGTGTGGGGGGACAGGGGATTGAGGATACGCAGTATTTT. Its protein product is CSVGGQGIEDTQYF.

The DNA for the CDR3 is TGTGCCAGCAGCCCCCTACGTCAGCTGAACACCGGGGAGCTGTTTTTT. Protein sequence: CASSPLRQLNTGELFF. V is TRBV7-6 and J is TRBJ2-2; D is unresolved. Germline loops: CDR1 SGHVS, CDR2 FNYEAQ. V lost 5 bases and J 1 base, leaving 14 bases between the germline ends. The CDR3 length is 16 residues.

This CDR3 is CSARTGGLGNEQFF. CDR3 coding DNA: TGCAGTGCCAGAACAGGGGGGTTAGGCAATGAGCAGTTCTTC. The chain is built from TRBV20-1 and TRBJ2-1; 8 bases match TRBD1. V dropped 6 bases and J dropped 6; count of bases not matched to a gene: 10. The CDR3 contains 14 residues. Germline loops: CDR1 DFQATT, CDR2 SNEGSKA (reference sequence).

This clonotype came up many times. The chain links TRBV5-1 to TRBJ2-7; D call uncertain. The germline CDR1 and CDR2 sequences are SGHRS and YFSETQ. Trimming took 0 bases from V and 2 from J, leaving 12 bases between them. This CDR3 has 15 residues. CDR3 nucleotide sequence: TGCGCCAGCAGCTTGGAGGTGGGGTCTGCCTACGAGCAGTACTTC. Translating gives CASSLEVGSAYEQYF.

The genes are TRBV28 and TRBJ2-2; tentative D call: TRBD1 (5 bases). Germline CDR1 MDHEN, CDR2 SYDVKM. The CDR3 has 17 residues. The V and J ends lost 6 bases and 1 base respectively, with 18 bases between them. CDR3 amino acids: CASSGAMGRLNTGELFF. CDR3 coding DNA: TGTGCCAGCAGCGGCGCGATGGGGCGACTGAACACCGGGGAGCTGTTTTTT.

This clonotype was recorded at least ten times. The chain uses TRBV9 and TRBJ1-6; D not certain. From germline, CDR1 is SGDLS and CDR2 YYNGEE. This CDR3 region has 14 residues. Trimming cost V 0 bases and J 6 bases, with 7 bases left between them. The CDR3, as DNA: TGTGCCAGCAGCGTAGCTGAGGTTAATTCACCCCTCCACTTT. This codes for CASSVAEVNSPLHF. Supplemented by reference TRBV9 and TRBJ1-6, the full variable domain reads DSGVTQTPKHLITATGQRVTLRCSPRSGDLSVYWYQQSLDQGLQFLIQYYNGEERAKGNILERFSAQQFPDLHSELNLSSLELGDSALYFCASSVAEVNSPLHFGNGTRLTVT.

This chain links TRBV7-2 with TRBJ2-3; 11 nucleotides align to TRBD2. Per the germline V gene, CDR1 is SGHTA and CDR2 is FQGNSA. The CDR3 length is 15 residues. V was pared by 6 bases and J by 5 bases, with 7 bases of the junction left unmatched. CDR3 DNA: TGTGCCAGCAGTCTAATAGCGGGGGGGCTAGATACGCAGTATTTT. It is translated as CASSLIAGGLDTQYF.